This T cell receptor (beta chain) was identified during a study of human T cells and chemical hapten exposure. Study-level background: All through the roughly 23-week study, the scalp of each patient received diphenylcyclopropenone doses weekly.

This clonotype was counted many times. Its antigen is undetermined. Time point described: patch test 2, 6 weeks after DPC sensitization. As to treatment: therapeutic diphenylcyclopropenone sensitization with weekly scalp DPC. Study observations and caveats: Expanded TCRs created a significantly greater count of big CDR3 similarity clusters than controls did.

MiXCR, run by TCRdb on the RACE reads, gives a single entry per CDR3 protein. The data hold tens of thousands of distinct CDR3 sequences, with over 9% observed a single time. CDR1 and CDR2 from the germline V gene are MDHEN and SYDVKM. Trimming removed 4 bases from V and 8 bases from J, with 17 bases in between. CDR3 length: 14 residues. This receptor was identified in a woman between 45 and 60 years old with alopecia areata. Some clones in this sample may be carry-over from other donors' samples. The V and J genes are TRBV28 and TRBJ1-2; no firm D call. This specimen consisted of whole blood, obtained in connection with sensitization to the hapten diphenylcyclopropenone (DPC). CDR3 sequence (DNA): TGTGCCAGCAGTTACTCACATGGGGATGGAGGCTACACCTTC. This gives the protein CASSYSHGDGGYTF.